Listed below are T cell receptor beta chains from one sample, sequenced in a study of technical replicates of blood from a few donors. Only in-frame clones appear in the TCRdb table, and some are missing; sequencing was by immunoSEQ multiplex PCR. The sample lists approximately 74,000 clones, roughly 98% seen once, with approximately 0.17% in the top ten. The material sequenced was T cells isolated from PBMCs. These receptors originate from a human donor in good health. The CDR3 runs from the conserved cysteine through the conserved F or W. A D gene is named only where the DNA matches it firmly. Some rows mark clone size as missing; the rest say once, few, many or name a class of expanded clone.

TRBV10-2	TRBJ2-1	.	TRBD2	TGCGCCAGCAGTCGGGGTAGCGGGAGGCTCTCCTACAATGAGCAGTTCTTC	CASSRGSGRLSYNEQFF
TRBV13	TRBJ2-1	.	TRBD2	TGTGCCAGCAGCTGGACTAGCGGGGGTAGGGAGCAGTTCTTC	CASSWTSGGREQFF
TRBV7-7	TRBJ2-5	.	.	TGTGCCTGCGGACAGTCGGGAGAGACCCAGTACTTC	CACGQSGETQYF
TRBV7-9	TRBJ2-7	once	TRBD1	TGTGCCAGCAGACCCCTTTCCGCCGGGACAGGGGGGTGGGAGCAGTACTTC	CASRPLSAGTGGWEQYF
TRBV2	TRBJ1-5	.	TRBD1	TGTGCCAGCGGGGACAGGGGGAATCAGCCCCAGCATTTT	CASGDRGNQPQHF
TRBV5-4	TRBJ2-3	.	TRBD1	TGTGCCAGCAGCTTAAGGACAGGGGTTTTCACAGATACGCAGTATTTT	CASSLRTGVFTDTQYF
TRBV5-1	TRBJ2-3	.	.	TGCGCCAGCAGTAGCGCGGGACCGAGGGGTACAGATACGCAGTATTTT	CASSSAGPRGTDTQYF
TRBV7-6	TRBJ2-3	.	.	TGTGCCAGCAGCCTACTGGAGGGTAACTTCAATACGCAGTATTTT	CASSLLEGNFNTQYF
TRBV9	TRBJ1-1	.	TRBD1	TGTGCCAGCAGCGGAAACCGGGACAGGGTGGGGGAAACTGAAGCTTTCTTT	CASSGNRDRVGETEAFF
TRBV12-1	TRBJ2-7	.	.	TGTGCCAGCAGCTTGTGTACCCCCAGGGCCCCTTCCGGGACAGGGGTTTACGAGCAGTACTTC	CASSLCTPRAPSGTGVYEQYF
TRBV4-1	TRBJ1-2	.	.	TGCGCCAGCAGCTTCGGACGGACTATCTATGGCTACACCTTC	CASSFGRTIYGYTF
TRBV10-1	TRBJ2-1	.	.	TGCGCCAGCAGTGCTAACAATGAGCAGTTCTTC	CASSANNEQFF
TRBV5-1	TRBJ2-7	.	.	TGCGCCAGCAGCTTCGGCCAGACTTACGAGCAGTACTTC	CASSFGQTYEQYF
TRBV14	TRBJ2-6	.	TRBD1	TGTGCCAGCAGCCAATTTGAGGCAGGGGGTTCTGGGGCCAACGTCCTGACTTTC	CASSQFEAGGSGANVLTF
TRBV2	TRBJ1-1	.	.	TGTGCCAGCAGTGAAATGTACGGGGGGGTTGACACTGAAGCTTTCTTT	CASSEMYGGVDTEAFF
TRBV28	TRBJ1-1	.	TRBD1	TGTGCCAGCAGTTTATTCCGAAAACAGGGGACTGAAGCTTTCTTT	CASSLFRKQGTEAFF
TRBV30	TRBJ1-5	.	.	TGTGCCTGGAGTCGGCAGGGGACTCAGCCCCAGCATTTT	CAWSRQGTQPQHF
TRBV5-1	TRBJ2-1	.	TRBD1	TGCGCCAGCAACACAGGGGCCTTTGGCAATGAGCAGTTCTTC	CASNTGAFGNEQFF
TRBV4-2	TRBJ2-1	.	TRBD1	TGTGCCAGCAGCCAAGATACCCAGGGGGCTTTCTTCAATGAGCAGTTCTTC	CASSQDTQGAFFNEQFF
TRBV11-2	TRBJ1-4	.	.	TGTGCCAGCAGCCGCCGCGGGGGGGAAAAACTGTTTTTT	CASSRRGGEKLFF
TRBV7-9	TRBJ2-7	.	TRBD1	TGTGCCAGCACGACGACAGGGGCTTTGCCCTACGAGCAGTACTTC	CASTTTGALPYEQYF
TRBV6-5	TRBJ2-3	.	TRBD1	TGTGCCAGCAGTCCAGGGACAGCCTACACAGATACGCAGTATTTT	CASSPGTAYTDTQYF
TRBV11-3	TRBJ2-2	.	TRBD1	TGTGCCAGCAGCCTCCGCACCTTCAGGGGGAAGACCGGGGAGCTGTTTTTT	CASSLRTFRGKTGELFF
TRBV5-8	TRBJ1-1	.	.	TGTGCCAGCAGCTTGACAGAGAACACTGAAGCTTTCTTT	CASSLTENTEAFF
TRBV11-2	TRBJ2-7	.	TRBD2	TGTGCCAGCAGCTCCCACCGGGGAGGGAAACTTTCCTACGAGCAGTACTTC	CASSSHRGGKLSYEQYF
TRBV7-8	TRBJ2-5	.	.	TGTGCCAGCAGCTTAGGGTGGCAGCAAGAGACCCAGTACTTC	CASSLGWQQETQYF
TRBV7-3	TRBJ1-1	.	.	TGTGCCAGCAGCTGGGACGGGAGGAACACTGAAGCTTTCTTT	CASSWDGRNTEAFF
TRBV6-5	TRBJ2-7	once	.	TGTGCCAGCCGGTCGGGGAGGGGGGTGTCCTACGAGCAGTACTTC	CASRSGRGVSYEQYF
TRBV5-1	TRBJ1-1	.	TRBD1	TGCGCCAGCAGCTTGAGAGGGGGCTTGAACACTGAAGCTTTCTTT	CASSLRGGLNTEAFF
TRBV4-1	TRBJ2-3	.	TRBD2	TGCGCCAGCAGCCACCTCGGGAGGGCCGGAAATACGCAGTATTTT	CASSHLGRAGNTQYF
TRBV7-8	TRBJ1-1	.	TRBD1	TGTGCCAGCAGCATGGGACAGGGGGCCGGGGGCACTGAAGCTTTCTTT	CASSMGQGAGGTEAFF
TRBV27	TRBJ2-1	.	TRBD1	TGTGCCAGCAGTACGGACAGGGACGAGCAGTTCTTC	CASSTDRDEQFF
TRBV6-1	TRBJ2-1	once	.	TGTGCCAGCAGTGAAGTGTGGGGAGTCGATGAGCAGTTCTTC	CASSEVWGVDEQFF
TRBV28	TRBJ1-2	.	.	TGTGCCAGCTGGCGCTCCGGGACATTCAACTATGGCTACACCTTC	CASWRSGTFNYGYTF
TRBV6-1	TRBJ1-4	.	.	TGTGCCAGCAGTGAGGGGGCCGGCGAGGGGTGGGGTGAAAAACTGTTTTTT	CASSEGAGEGWGEKLFF
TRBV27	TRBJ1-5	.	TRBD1	TGTGCCAGCAACGGACAGGGCCATAGCAATCAGCCCCAGCATTTT	CASNGQGHSNQPQHF
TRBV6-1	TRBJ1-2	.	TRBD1	TGTGCCAGCGGCCGATTCGACAGGGCCTATGGCTACACCTTC	CASGRFDRAYGYTF
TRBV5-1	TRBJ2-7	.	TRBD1	TGCGCCAGCAGCCTCCGGACAGGGGAGCCGTACGAGCAGTACTTC	CASSLRTGEPYEQYF
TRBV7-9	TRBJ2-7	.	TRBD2	TGTGCCAGCAGACCACCAACGACTAGCGGGGCCTCCTACGAGCAGTACTTC	CASRPPTTSGASYEQYF
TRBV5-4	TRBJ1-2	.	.	TGTGCCAGCAGCTTAGGACAGAGCTATGGCTACACCTTC	CASSLGQSYGYTF
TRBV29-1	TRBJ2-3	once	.	TGCAGCGGCAGAGCGGCGGGTAGCACAGATACGCAGTATTTT	CSGRAAGSTDTQYF